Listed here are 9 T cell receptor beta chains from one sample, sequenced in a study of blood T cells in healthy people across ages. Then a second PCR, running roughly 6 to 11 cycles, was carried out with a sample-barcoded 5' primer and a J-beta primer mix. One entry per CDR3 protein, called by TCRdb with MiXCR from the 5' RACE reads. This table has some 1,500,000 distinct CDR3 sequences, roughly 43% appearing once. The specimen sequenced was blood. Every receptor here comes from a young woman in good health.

CDR3: CASSYSWTSGLHEQYF. CDR3 in DNA: TGTGCCAGCAGTTACTCTTGGACTAGCGGGTTACACGAGCAGTACTTC. The V and J genes are TRBV6-6 and TRBJ2-4, with 11 bases that match TRBD2. The J call may be faulty, since TRBJ2-7 better matches the DNA end. The CDR3 has 16 residues. The germline V gene encodes CDR1 MNHNY and CDR2 SVGAGI (reference sequence).

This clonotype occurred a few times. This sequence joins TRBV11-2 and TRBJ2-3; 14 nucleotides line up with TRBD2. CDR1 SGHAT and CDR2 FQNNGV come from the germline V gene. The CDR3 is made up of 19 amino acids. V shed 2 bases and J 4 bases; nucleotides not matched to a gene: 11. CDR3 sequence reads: CASSLWSAGGLAGADTQYF. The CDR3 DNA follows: TGTGCCAGCAGCTTATGGTCGGCAGGGGGACTAGCGGGAGCAGATACGCAGTATTTT.

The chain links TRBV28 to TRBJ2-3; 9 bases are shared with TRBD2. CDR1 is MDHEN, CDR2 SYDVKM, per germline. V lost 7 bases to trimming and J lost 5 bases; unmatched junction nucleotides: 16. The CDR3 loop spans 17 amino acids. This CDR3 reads CASITFGVGLAGDTQYF. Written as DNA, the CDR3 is TGTGCCAGCATCACCTTTGGGGTGGGACTAGCTGGAGATACGCAGTATTTT. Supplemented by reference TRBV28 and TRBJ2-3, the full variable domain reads DVKVTQSSRYLVKRTGEKVFLECVQDMDHENMFWYRQDPGLGLRLIYFSYDVKMKEKGDIPEGYSVSREKKERFSLILESASTNQTSMYLCASITFGVGLAGDTQYFGPGTRLTVL.

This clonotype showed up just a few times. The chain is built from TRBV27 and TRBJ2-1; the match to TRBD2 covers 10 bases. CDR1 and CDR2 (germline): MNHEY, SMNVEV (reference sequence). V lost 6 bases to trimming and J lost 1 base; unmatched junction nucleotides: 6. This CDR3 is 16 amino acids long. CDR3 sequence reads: CASSPILAGSYNEQFF. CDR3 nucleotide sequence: TGTGCCAGCAGCCCGATACTAGCGGGATCCTACAATGAGCAGTTCTTC.

The CDR3 spells CASSLSMGGRDGYTF. The DNA of the CDR3 is TGTGCCAGCAGCCTCTCGATGGGGGGGCGCGATGGCTACACCTTC. This chain joins TRBV3-1 and TRBJ1-2, with a weak D call TRBD1 (6 bases). V lost 4 bases to trimming and J lost 6 bases, with 18 bases between them. Germline CDR1 and CDR2: LGHDT and YNNKEL (reference sequence). The CDR3 runs to 15 residues.

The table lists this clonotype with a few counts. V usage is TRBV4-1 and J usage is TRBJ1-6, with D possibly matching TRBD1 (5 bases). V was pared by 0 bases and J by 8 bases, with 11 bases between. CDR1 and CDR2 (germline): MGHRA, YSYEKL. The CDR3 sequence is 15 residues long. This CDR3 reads CASSQEPGWDSPLHF. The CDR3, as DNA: TGCGCCAGCAGCCAAGAGCCAGGGTGGGATTCACCCCTCCACTTT.

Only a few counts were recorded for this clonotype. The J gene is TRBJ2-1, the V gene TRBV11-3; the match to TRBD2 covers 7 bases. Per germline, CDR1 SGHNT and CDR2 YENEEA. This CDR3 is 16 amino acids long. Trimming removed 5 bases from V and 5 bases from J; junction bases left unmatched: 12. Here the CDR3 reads CASSGGALADHNEQFF. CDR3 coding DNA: TGTGCCAGCAGCGGGGGTGCGCTAGCGGACCACAATGAGCAGTTCTTC.

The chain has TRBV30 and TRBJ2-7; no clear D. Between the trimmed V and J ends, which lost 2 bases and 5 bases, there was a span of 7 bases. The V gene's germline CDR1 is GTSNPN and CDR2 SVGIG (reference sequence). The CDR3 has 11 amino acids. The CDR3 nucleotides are TGTGCCTGGAGTACAGTCAACGAGCAGTACTTC. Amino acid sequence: CAWSTVNEQYF.

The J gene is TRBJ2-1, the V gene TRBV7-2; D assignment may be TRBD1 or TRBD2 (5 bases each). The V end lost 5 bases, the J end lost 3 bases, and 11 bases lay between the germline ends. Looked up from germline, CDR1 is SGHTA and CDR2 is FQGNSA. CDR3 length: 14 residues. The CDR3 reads CASSGGRFYNEQFF. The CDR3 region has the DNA TGTGCCAGCAGCGGGGGTCGGTTCTACAATGAGCAGTTCTTC.